This T cell receptor (beta chain) was sequenced for a study of blood T cell repertoires in COVID-19. As for the study in general: COVID-19 samples collected from the United States, Italy and Spain covered acute and convalescent phases. From T cells, B-cell-depleted T cells, or PBMCs came the material, which was cDNA or gDNA.

Source study methods: Scientists estimated how many nucleated cells there were by amplifying reference gene primers. Repertoires were generated with immunoSEQ multiplex PCR, while TCRdb's copy carries only in-frame clones and drops some. The V and J calls and clone size are taken from that table; D and trimming were inferred from the DNA. The sample shows 250,000 to 350,000 clones, 86% of them seen only once. The ends were cut back, 4 bases at V and 3 bases at J, with 15 bases in the middle. Germline-derived CDR1 and CDR2 are MNHEY and SMNVEV (reference sequence). This CDR3 comprises 15 residues. Sequenced input: peripheral blood. The receptor comes from a woman aged 45-60 years with acute or convalescent COVID-19. The chain joins TRBV27 to TRBJ1-2; the D gene is possibly TRBD1 (6 bases). DNA of the CDR3: TGTGCCAGCAGTTGGACTCCAGGGGCCGACTATGGCTACACCTTC. This sequence encodes CASSWTPGADYGYTF.